In its sample, the clone carrying this TCR beta chain was seen a few times. Its specificity is not known. Germline CDR1 and CDR2: SGHRS and YFSETQ. V was pared by 3 bases and J by 2 bases, with 12 bases between. This CDR3 has 14 residues. The data derive from a study of cytomegalovirus exposure and HLA in healthy donors. The study's findings and limits: Sequencing likely caused a cluster of highly shared sequence variants. Donor immune exposure was known only as CMV serostatus. Rarity marked most TCR sequences, yet some public TCRs occurred in many donors.

With 60 Vbeta and 13 Jbeta primers, the PCR was carried out. Libraries were prepared by immunoSEQ multiplex PCR; TCRdb keeps only in-frame clonotypes and omits some of them. The sample has 63,000 or so clones, approximately 81% seen once; the top ten hold 20% to 25%. The sequence came from a woman aged 30 to 39 in good health and CMV-seropositive. Material for sequencing was PBMCs. V and J are TRBV5-1 and TRBJ2-7; the D gene is possibly TRBD1 (6 bases). CDR3 sequence (DNA): TGCGCCAGCAGCTCGACAGGCCTCACCTACGAGCAGTACTTC. Protein: CASSSTGLTYEQYF.